This record covers a single T cell receptor beta chain. Its antigen is as yet unknown. The V gene end was trimmed by 6 bases and the J gene end by 6 bases; junction bases not matched to a gene: 11. Germline V CDR1 and CDR2: SGDLS, YYNGEE. This CDR3 comprises 15 residues. Sampled blood was obtained at baseline, cycle 4 day 1, and cycle 7 day 1. These data come from a study of OX40 agonist ivuxolimab in advanced cancers. The wider study: Patients in the trial were receiving intravenous ivuxolimab every 2 weeks, at doses of 0.01 to 10 mg/kg. Whole-study findings and limits: Partial responders receiving 0.1-3.0 mg/kg showed among the lowest clonal expansion. At 0.1 to 3.0 mg/kg, CD4+ and CD8+ blood T cells expanded clonally by week 6.

Method: immunoSEQ multiplex PCR; TCRdb's copy keeps in-frame clones and lacks some. The sample yields around 80,000 clones, roughly 88% seen once. The source is an adult with an advanced solid tumor such as melanoma, head and neck, liver or kidney cancer. The chain joins TRBV9 to TRBJ1-4; 7 bases are a match to TRBD1. Here the sequenced sample was CD4+ or CD8+ T cells sorted from blood, taken in a trial of the OX40 agonist ivuxolimab. Written as DNA, the CDR3 is TGTGCCAGCAATTCGAGGGGGCGAATTCATGAAAAACTGTTTTTT. This encodes CASNSRGRIHEKLFF. Together with reference TRBV9 and TRBJ1-4, the CDR3 gives the full variable domain: DSGVTQTPKHLITATGQRVTLRCSPRSGDLSVYWYQQSLDQGLQFLIQYYNGEERAKGNILERFSAQQFPDLHSELNLSSLELGDSALYFCASNSRGRIHEKLFFGSGTQLSVL.